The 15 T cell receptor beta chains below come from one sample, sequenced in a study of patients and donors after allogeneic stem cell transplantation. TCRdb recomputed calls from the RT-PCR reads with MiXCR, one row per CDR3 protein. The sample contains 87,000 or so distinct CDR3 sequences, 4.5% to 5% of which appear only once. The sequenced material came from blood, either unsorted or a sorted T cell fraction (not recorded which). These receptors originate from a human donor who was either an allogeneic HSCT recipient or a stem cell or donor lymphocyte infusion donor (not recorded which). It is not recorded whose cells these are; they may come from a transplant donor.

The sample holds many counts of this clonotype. CDR3 residues: CSARGGTPLYEQYF. CDR3 DNA: TGCAGTGCTAGAGGAGGGACGCCCCTTTACGAGCAGTACTTC. This chain uses TRBV20-1 with TRBJ2-7; D is perhaps TRBD1 or TRBD2 (5 bases each). The ends were cut back, 1 base at V and 4 bases at J, with 14 bases in the middle. This CDR3 contains 14 residues. Germline CDR1 and CDR2: DFQATT and SNEGSKA (reference sequence).

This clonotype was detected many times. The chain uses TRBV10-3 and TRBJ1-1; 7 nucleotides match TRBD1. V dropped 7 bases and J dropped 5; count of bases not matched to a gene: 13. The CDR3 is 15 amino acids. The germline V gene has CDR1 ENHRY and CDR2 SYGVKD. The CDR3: CAITSGGFSRTEAFF. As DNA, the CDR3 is TGTGCCATCACGTCAGGGGGGTTTTCGAGAACTGAAGCTTTCTTT.

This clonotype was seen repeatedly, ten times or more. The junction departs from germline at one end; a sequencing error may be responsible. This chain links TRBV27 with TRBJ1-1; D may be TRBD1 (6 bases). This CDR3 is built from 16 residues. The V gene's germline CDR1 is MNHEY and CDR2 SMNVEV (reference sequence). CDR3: CASSLSGHLMNTEAFF. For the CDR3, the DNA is TGTGCCAGCAGTCTATCGGGACACCTCATGAACACTGAAGCTTTCTTT.

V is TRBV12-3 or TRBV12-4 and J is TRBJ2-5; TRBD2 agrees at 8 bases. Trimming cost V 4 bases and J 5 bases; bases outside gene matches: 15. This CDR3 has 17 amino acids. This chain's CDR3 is CASSSRLGGTSRETQYF. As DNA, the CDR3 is TGTGCCAGCAGTTCTCGCTTAGGGGGGACTAGTAGGGAGACCCAGTACTTC.

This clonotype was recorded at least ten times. Here the CDR3 reads CASSADITDTQYF. The CDR3 coding sequence is TGTGCCAGCAGCGCCGACATCACAGATACGCAGTATTTT. The chain employs TRBV9 and TRBJ2-3, with D unresolved. The CDR3 runs to 13 residues. Germline V gene sequence: CDR1 SGDLS, CDR2 YYNGEE. With 3 bases removed from V and 2 bases from J, the gap between germline ends came to 7 bases.

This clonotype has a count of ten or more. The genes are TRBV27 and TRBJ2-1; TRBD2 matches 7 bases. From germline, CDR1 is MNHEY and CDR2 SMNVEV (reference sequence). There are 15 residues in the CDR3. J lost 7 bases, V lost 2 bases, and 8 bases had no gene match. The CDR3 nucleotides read TGTGCCAGCAGTTTAGCGGGAGAAGGGGAAAATGAGCAGTTCTTC. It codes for CASSLAGEGENEQFF.

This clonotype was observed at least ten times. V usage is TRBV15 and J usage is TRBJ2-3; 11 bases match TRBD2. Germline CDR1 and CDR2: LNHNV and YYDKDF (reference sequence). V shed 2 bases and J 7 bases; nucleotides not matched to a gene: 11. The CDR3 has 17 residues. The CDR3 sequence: CATSRLRLAGTPNTQYF. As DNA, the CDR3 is TGTGCCACCAGCAGACTTCGACTAGCGGGAACTCCCAATACGCAGTATTTT.

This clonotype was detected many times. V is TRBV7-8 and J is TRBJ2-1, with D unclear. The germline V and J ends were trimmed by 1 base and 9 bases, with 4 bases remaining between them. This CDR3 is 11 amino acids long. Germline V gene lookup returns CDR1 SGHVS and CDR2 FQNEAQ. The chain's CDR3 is CASSLDFEQFF. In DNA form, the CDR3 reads TGTGCCAGCAGCTTAGATTTTGAGCAGTTCTTC.

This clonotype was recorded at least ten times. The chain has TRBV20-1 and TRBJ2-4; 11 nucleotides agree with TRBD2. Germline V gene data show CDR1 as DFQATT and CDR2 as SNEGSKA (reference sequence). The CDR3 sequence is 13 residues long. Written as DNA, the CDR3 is TGCAGGCTAGCGGGAGGTTCCAAAAACATTCAGTACTTC. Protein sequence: CRLAGGSKNIQYF.

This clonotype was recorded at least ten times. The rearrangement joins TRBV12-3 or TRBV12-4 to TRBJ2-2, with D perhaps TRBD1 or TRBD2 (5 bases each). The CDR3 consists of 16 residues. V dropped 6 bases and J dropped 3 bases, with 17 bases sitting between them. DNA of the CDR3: TGTGCCAGCAGGGGGACCGGCGTCAGTTACACCGGGGAGCTGTTTTTT. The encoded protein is CASRGTGVSYTGELFF.

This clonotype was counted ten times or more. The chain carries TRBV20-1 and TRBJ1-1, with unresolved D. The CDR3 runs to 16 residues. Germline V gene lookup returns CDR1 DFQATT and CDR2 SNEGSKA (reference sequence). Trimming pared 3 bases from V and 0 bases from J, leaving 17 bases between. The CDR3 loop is CSARESLWPMNTEAFF. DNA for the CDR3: TGCAGTGCTAGGGAGAGCCTCTGGCCTATGAACACTGAAGCTTTCTTT.

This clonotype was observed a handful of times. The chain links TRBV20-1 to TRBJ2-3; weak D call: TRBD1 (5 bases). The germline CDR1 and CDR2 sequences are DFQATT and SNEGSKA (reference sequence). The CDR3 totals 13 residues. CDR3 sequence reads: CSVQDSSTDTQYF. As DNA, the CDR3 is TGCAGCGTCCAAGACAGTAGCACAGATACGCAGTATTTT.

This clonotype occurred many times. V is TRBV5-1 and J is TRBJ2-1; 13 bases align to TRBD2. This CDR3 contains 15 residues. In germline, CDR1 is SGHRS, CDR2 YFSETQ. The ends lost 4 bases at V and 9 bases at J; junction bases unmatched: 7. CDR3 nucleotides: TGCGCCAGCAGCCCCGGACTAGCGGGAGAAGGTGAGCAGTTCTTC. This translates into CASSPGLAGEGEQFF.

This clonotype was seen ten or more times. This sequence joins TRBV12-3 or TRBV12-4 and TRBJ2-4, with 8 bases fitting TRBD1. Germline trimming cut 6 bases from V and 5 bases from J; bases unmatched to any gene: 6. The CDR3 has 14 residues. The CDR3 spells CASSRGQGENIQYF. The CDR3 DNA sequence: TGTGCCAGCAGCCGAGGACAGGGCGAAAACATTCAGTACTTC.

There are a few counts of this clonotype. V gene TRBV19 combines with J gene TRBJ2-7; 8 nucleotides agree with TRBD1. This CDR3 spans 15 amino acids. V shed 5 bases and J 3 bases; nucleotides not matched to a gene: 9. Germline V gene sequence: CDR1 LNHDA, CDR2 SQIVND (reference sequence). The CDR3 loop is CASSLAGTGNYEQYF. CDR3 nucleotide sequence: TGTGCCAGTAGTCTAGCCGGGACAGGCAACTACGAGCAGTACTTC.